The clone carrying this TCR beta chain has more than one count but fewer than ten. This CDR3 contains 15 residues. Trimming took off 4 bases at V and 4 bases at J, with 17 bases between the two ends. Per germline, CDR1 LGHNA and CDR2 YNFKEQ. The entry originates in a study of read filtering for tumor transcriptome and immune sequencing. On the study more broadly: TCR-mapped reads were about 3.5 to 10.27 million with IR-seq versus about 75 to 1,400 with RNA-seq.

Every patient had bone marrow sampled while the disease was active. Molecular barcoded adaptors covering alpha/delta and beta/gamma chains were used on roughly 400 ng RNA. Each CDR3 protein is one row after TCRdb ran MiXCR on the reads. This table has about 58,000 distinct CDR3 sequences, 9% to 15% appearing once. Sequenced input: a population of CD138-negative cells sorted from bone marrow. The rearrangement joins TRBV4-2 to TRBJ2-7; tentatively, D is TRBD2 (6 bases). The receptor was derived from a donor aged 40 or over with multiple myeloma. This CDR3 reads CASSLRIGGTYEQYF. The CDR3 DNA follows: TGTGCCAGCAGCCTCCGTATCGGGGGTACTTACGAGCAGTACTTC.